The 24 T cell receptor beta chains below were found in one sample sequenced in a study of identical twins (TCRdb year 2016). Receptor libraries were prepared by 5' RACE. For sequencing, an Illumina HiSeq 2000 was employed. TCRdb reworked the public reads: Q25 trimming with fastp, MiXCR clone assembly, productive beta chains retained. A single entry per CDR3 protein holds the most common genes and DNA from its merged rows. For this sample the table gives some 500,000 distinct CDR3 sequences, of which approximately 9.6% were detected only once. The ten largest make up approximately 3% of the sample. Another study also made use of these data, one on yellow fever vaccine responses in identical twins.

Sequenced input: PBMCs. These receptors were obtained from a woman under 30 in good health.

This clonotype was detected only a few times. V is TRBV20-1 and J is TRBJ1-2; a weak D match, TRBD1 (5 bases). From germline, CDR1 is DFQATT and CDR2 SNEGSKA (reference sequence). The CDR3 is made up of 14 amino acids. V gave up 4 bases and J gave up 6 bases, with 18 bases separating them. This chain's CDR3 is CSAMKSGQGHGYTF. The DNA for the CDR3 is TGCAGTGCTATGAAAAGCGGGCAGGGCCATGGCTACACCTTC.

This clonotype turned up a few times. The chain joins TRBV7-9 to TRBJ2-7, with a tentative D call TRBD1 (6 bases). Germline V gene data show CDR1 as SEHNR and CDR2 as FQNEAQ (reference sequence). The CDR3 spans 13 residues. V was clipped by 5 bases and J by 3 bases, with 11 bases between them. This CDR3 is CASSTATGYEQYF. The CDR3 bases are TGTGCCAGCAGCACGGCGACAGGCTACGAGCAGTACTTC.

This clonotype was picked up many times. This rearrangement joins TRBV5-1 to TRBJ2-1, with 9 bases that match TRBD1. The V gene end was trimmed by 2 bases and the J gene end by 7 bases; junction bases not matched to a gene: 10. Germline loops: CDR1 SGHRS, CDR2 YFSETQ. The CDR3 loop spans 16 amino acids. CDR3 nucleotide sequence: TGCGCCAGCAGCTTTATCCCGGGGACAGGGTATAATGAGCAGTTCTTC. Its protein product is CASSFIPGTGYNEQFF.

This rearrangement joins TRBV10-2 to TRBJ2-2, with D hard to call. Germline loops: CDR1 WSHSY, CDR2 SAAADI. V lost 3 bases and J lost 0, with 8 bases in between. This CDR3 has 15 amino acids. The CDR3 DNA reads as TGCGCCAGCAGTGATGGCCAGACGAACACCGGGGAGCTGTTTTTT. Protein product: CASSDGQTNTGELFF.

The rearrangement links TRBV5-1 to TRBJ1-1, with 7 bases matching TRBD1. The junction had 12 bases not matched to a gene; V was cut back by 9 bases and J by 4 bases. Per the germline V gene, CDR1 is SGHRS and CDR2 is YFSETQ. The CDR3 loop spans 14 amino acids. The CDR3 loop reads CATRQGGESTEAFF. CDR3 DNA sequence: TGCGCCACCAGACAGGGCGGTGAGTCCACTGAAGCTTTCTTT.

This clonotype occurred a few times. The chain recombines TRBV5-1 with TRBJ2-3, with 10 bases aligning to TRBD1. Germline CDR1 and CDR2: SGHRS and YFSETQ. This CDR3 is 16 amino acids long. The J segment lost 2 bases and the V segment lost 5 bases, leaving 8 bases of the junction unmatched. The CDR3 reads CASRHDRGRFTDTQYF. Here the CDR3 DNA reads TGCGCCAGCAGACACGACAGGGGGCGGTTCACAGATACGCAGTATTTT.

This clonotype was counted many times. The rearrangement joins TRBV12-3 or TRBV12-4 to TRBJ1-5, with D possibly being TRBD1 (6 bases). The length of the CDR3 is 14 residues. Trimming left V 6 bases short and J 6 bases short, with 15 bases between. CDR3 DNA: TGTGCCAGCAGCTATGGGGGGGCGCCTCAGCCCCAGCATTTT. It yields the protein CASSYGGAPQPQHF.

The chain recombines TRBV20-1 with TRBJ1-1; no definite D call. Between the trimmed V and J ends, which lost 2 bases and 5 bases, there was a span of 6 bases. Germline CDR1 and CDR2: DFQATT and SNEGSKA (reference sequence). There are 11 residues in the CDR3. For the CDR3, the DNA is TGCAGTGCTAGACGTGAAACTGAAGCTTTCTTT. Protein product: CSARRETEAFF.

Regarding this clonotype: At one of its ends the junction is not consistent with the germline gene, which may arise from a read error. The chain employs TRBV7-9 and TRBJ2-7; 8 nucleotides line up with TRBD2. This CDR3 is 17 amino acids long. Looked up from germline, CDR1 is SEHNR and CDR2 is FQNEAQ (reference sequence). This chain's CDR3 is CASSVALLADSSYEQYF. CDR3 bases: TGTGCCAGCAGCGTAGCACTACTAGCGGACAGCTCCTACGAGCAGTACTTC. Complete variable domain (other parts from reference TRBV7-9 and TRBJ2-7): DTGVSQNPRHKITKRGQNVTFRCDPISEHNRLYWYRQTLGQGPEFLTYFQNEAQLEKSRLLSDRFSAERPKGSFSTLEIQRTEQGDSAMYLCASSVALLADSSYEQYFGPGTRLTVT.

This clonotype was counted a few times. The chain has TRBV6-1 and TRBJ2-1, with D maybe TRBD2 (5 bases). Germline V gene sequence: CDR1 MNHNS, CDR2 SASEGT. There are 17 residues in the CDR3. Trimming pared 3 bases from V and 4 bases from J, leaving 19 bases between. The CDR3 sequence: CASSDWWPGSEYNEQFF. The DNA of the CDR3 is TGTGCCAGCAGTGATTGGTGGCCGGGGTCCGAATACAATGAGCAGTTCTTC.

This clonotype was observed a handful of times. The chain carries TRBV18 and TRBJ2-7, with unresolved D. This CDR3 comprises 13 residues. The germline gives CDR1 KGHSH, CDR2 LQKENI. The germline V and J ends were trimmed by 4 bases and 3 bases, with 10 bases remaining between them. CDR3 amino acids: CASSLTLNYEQYF. Written as DNA, the CDR3 is TGTGCCAGCTCACTCACACTGAACTACGAGCAGTACTTC.

The rearrangement links TRBV20-1 to TRBJ1-1, with TRBD1 identical over 7 bases. The junction had 6 bases not matched to a gene; V was cut back by 3 bases and J by 2 bases. In germline, CDR1 is DFQATT, CDR2 SNEGSKA (reference sequence). The CDR3 covers 14 residues. The CDR3 sequence is CSASDRVSNTEAFF. CDR3 in DNA: TGCAGTGCTAGCGACAGGGTTTCTAACACTGAAGCTTTCTTT.

This clonotype was recorded many times. This chain connects TRBV20-1 to TRBJ2-7; TRBD1 agrees at 7 bases. CDR1 DFQATT and CDR2 SNEGSKA come from the germline V gene (reference sequence). The CDR3 covers 13 residues. V shed 4 bases and J 0 bases; nucleotides not matched to a gene: 3. The CDR3 region has the DNA TGCAGTGCTACCGGGACAGACTCCTACGAGCAGTACTTC. Translating it yields CSATGTDSYEQYF.

This clonotype was observed a few times. The CDR3 DNA sequence: TGTGCCAGCAGCCCCGCGGGGAGGGAGGAGACCCAGTACTTC. This translates into CASSPAGREETQYF. The chain links TRBV7-9 to TRBJ2-5, with 7 bases that match TRBD2. V was pared by 5 bases and J by 5 bases, with 8 bases of the junction left unmatched. The CDR3 runs 14 residues. Looked up from germline, CDR1 is SEHNR and CDR2 is FQNEAQ (reference sequence). Complete variable domain (other parts from reference TRBV7-9 and TRBJ2-5): DTGVSQNPRHKITKRGQNVTFRCDPISEHNRLYWYRQTLGQGPEFLTYFQNEAQLEKSRLLSDRFSAERPKGSFSTLEIQRTEQGDSAMYLCASSPAGREETQYFGPGTRLLVL.

This clonotype was observed at least ten times. The chain recombines TRBV12-3 or TRBV12-4 with TRBJ2-1; D not certain. The CDR3 consists of 14 residues. V lost 8 bases to trimming and J lost 6 bases, with 17 bases between them. CDR3 amino acids: CASSLGRAANEQFF. The CDR3 DNA reads as TGTGCCAGCTCCTTGGGAAGGGCAGCCAATGAGCAGTTCTTC.

The chain is built from TRBV4-3 and TRBJ2-7; 9 nucleotides agree with TRBD2. Germline V gives CDR1 LGHNA, CDR2 YSLEER. The CDR3 length is 17 residues. V dropped 0 bases and J dropped 0; count of bases not matched to a gene: 6. For the CDR3, the DNA is TGCGCCAGCAGCCAAGATGCTAGCGGGGAGATCTCCTACGAGCAGTACTTC. Translated, it gives CASSQDASGEISYEQYF.

This clonotype was picked up many times. The chain combines TRBV24-1 with TRBJ2-7; no definite D call. Germline V gives CDR1 KGHDR, CDR2 SFDVKD. The CDR3 contains 15 residues. V was pared by 4 bases and J by 2 bases, with 14 bases between. The CDR3 region is CATSDGATTTYEQYF. DNA for the CDR3: TGTGCCACCAGTGACGGAGCTACCACTACCTACGAGCAGTACTTC.

There are a few counts of this clonotype. The J gene is TRBJ2-1, the V gene TRBV5-5, with TRBD2 matching over 9 bases. CDR1 is SGHKS, CDR2 YYEKEE, per germline (reference sequence). V gave up 2 bases and J gave up 0 bases; unmatched junction bases: 6. This CDR3 has 17 residues. CDR3 residues: CASSFVAGASSYNEQFF. The DNA of the CDR3 is TGTGCCAGCAGCTTCGTAGCGGGGGCCAGCTCCTACAATGAGCAGTTCTTC.

In its sample, this clonotype was seen many times. This rearrangement joins TRBV6-1 to TRBJ2-1; 7 bases are shared with TRBD1. This CDR3 is 13 amino acids long. Germline V gene data show CDR1 as MNHNS and CDR2 as SASEGT. V lost 6 bases, J lost 7 bases, and 6 bases stayed unmatched. Here the CDR3 DNA reads TGTGCCAGCAGAAGACAGGGCTATAATGAGCAGTTCTTC. It yields the protein CASRRQGYNEQFF.

The J gene is TRBJ2-5, the V gene TRBV27, with 9 bases identical to TRBD1. The CDR3 runs to 13 residues. Per germline, CDR1 MNHEY and CDR2 SMNVEV (reference sequence). J was trimmed by 5 bases and V by 7 bases; bases with no gene match: 5. The CDR3, as DNA: TGTGCCAGCAAAAGGGACAGGGCGGAGACCCAGTACTTC. It codes for CASKRDRAETQYF.

This clonotype was observed at least ten times. J is TRBJ2-1 and V is TRBV7-2, with a possible D match to TRBD1 (5 bases). The CDR3 spans 16 residues. Germline V gene sequence: CDR1 SGHTA, CDR2 FQGNSA. Trimming shortened V by 1 base and J by 4 bases, and 14 bases separated the two germline ends. CDR3 protein: CASSLEGAKGYNEQFF. The DNA for the CDR3 is TGTGCCAGCAGCTTAGAAGGGGCTAAAGGATACAATGAGCAGTTCTTC. The entire variable domain, with the rest obtained from reference TRBV7-2 and TRBJ2-1, is as follows: GAGVSQSPSNKVTEKGKDVELRCDPISGHTALYWYRQSLGQGLEFLIYFQGNSAPDKSGLPSDRFSAERTGGSVSTLTIQRTQQEDSAVYLCASSLEGAKGYNEQFFGPGTRLTVL.

In this sample, this clonotype turned up many times. The gene calls are TRBV20-1 and TRBJ1-5; D possibly corresponds to TRBD1 (5 bases). Germline-derived CDR1 and CDR2 are DFQATT and SNEGSKA (reference sequence). Trimming took 3 bases from V and 3 from J, leaving 9 bases between them. The CDR3 is made up of 13 amino acids. As DNA, the CDR3 is TGCAGTGCTAGCCCGGGACTCAATCAGCCCCAGCATTTT. Its protein is CSASPGLNQPQHF.

Ten or more counts support this clonotype. The rearrangement uses TRBV27 and TRBJ1-6; TRBD1 matches at 8 bases. In germline, CDR1 is MNHEY, CDR2 SMNVEV (reference sequence). Germline trimming cut 5 bases from V and 8 bases from J; bases unmatched to any gene: 8. The CDR3 loop spans 15 amino acids. CDR3 sequence (DNA): TGTGCCAGCAGTGCCTATCCGGGACAGGATTCACCCCTCCACTTT. This encodes CASSAYPGQDSPLHF.

A few counts support this clonotype. This chain uses TRBV5-6 with TRBJ2-7; 7 bases are shared with TRBD1. The CDR3 has 14 amino acids. Germline V gene sequence: CDR1 SGHDT, CDR2 YYEEEE. Unmatched junction bases numbered 4, after V lost 3 bases and J lost 1 base. In DNA, the CDR3 is TGTGCCAGCAGCTACCCGGGACAGTCCTACGAGCAGTACTTC. As protein: CASSYPGQSYEQYF.